These T cell receptor beta chains were read from a single sample in a study of blood T cell repertoires in COVID-19. Clones were sequenced by immunoSEQ multiplex PCR, and TCRdb holds only the in-frame ones, with some missing. The sample lists a few hundred thousand clones, around four fifths occurring once. Source material: PBMCs or T cells enriched from blood (not recorded which). Source of these receptors: a woman in her 50s who had recovered from COVID-19. CDR3s include the opening cysteine and the closing phenylalanine or tryptophan. A D gene is named only where the DNA matches it firmly. Clone size is shown for a subset of rows, as once, few, many or a class of expanded clone.

D gene | clone size | J gene | V gene | CDR3 DNA | CDR3 protein
- | - | TRBJ1-1 | TRBV2 | TGTGCCAGCAGTGAAGCGTTCCAGGGCACTGAAGCTTTCTTT | CASSEAFQGTEAFF
TRBD1 | once | TRBJ1-2 | TRBV6-2/TRBV6-3 | TGTGCCAGCAGCCGGACAGGTTCCCATGGCTACACCTTC | CASSRTGSHGYTF
- | - | TRBJ2-7 | TRBV7-2 | TGTGCCAGCAGCTTCGCAGGGGCCGAAGGGTACTTC | CASSFAGAEGYF
- | - | TRBJ1-5 | TRBV27 | TGTGCCAGCCCCCTAGTAAGTGTTCGCAGCAATCAGCCCCAGCATTTT | CASPLVSVRSNQPQHF
TRBD1 | few | TRBJ2-7 | TRBV2 | TGTGCCAGCTCCGACAGGGTCAGCTCCTACGAGCAGTACTTC | CASSDRVSSYEQYF
TRBD1 | - | TRBJ2-2 | TRBV19 | TGTGCCAGTAGCTTACGGGACAGGGCTCCCTGGACCGGGGAGCTGTTTTTT | CASSLRDRAPWTGELFF
- | - | TRBJ2-5 | TRBV29-1 | TGCAGCGTTGAAGGCGGGCGGAACCAAGAGACCCAGTACTTC | CSVEGGRNQETQYF
TRBD1 | - | TRBJ2-7 | TRBV4-1 | TGCGCCAGCAGCCAAGGGACAGGGGACGGGTCCTACGAGCAGTACTTC | CASSQGTGDGSYEQYF
- | - | TRBJ2-1 | TRBV9 | TGTGCCAGCACCCCGGACTTCAGCTCCTACAATGAGCAGTTCTTC | CASTPDFSSYNEQFF
- | once | TRBJ2-7 | TRBV6-5 | TGTGCCAGCAGTTGGAGTAGCGGCTACGAGCAGTACTTC | CASSWSSGYEQYF
- | once | TRBJ2-7 | TRBV19 | TGTGCCAGTAGTATTGGAGCCCACCTTTCCTACGAGCAGTACTTC | CASSIGAHLSYEQYF
- | - | TRBJ1-2 | TRBV7-2 | TGTGCCAGCAGTTTAAGGCAGACTTATGGCTACACCTTC | CASSLRQTYGYTF
- | - | TRBJ1-6 | TRBV27 | TGTGCCAGCTCGCGCGGGGGGGCAGGGTGGAATTCACCCCTCCACTTT | CASSRGGAGWNSPLHF
- | - | TRBJ1-5 | TRBV19 | TGTGCCAGTAGTATAGGGAGGGGAGGGGATCAGCCCCAGCATTTT | CASSIGRGGDQPQHF
TRBD2 | - | TRBJ2-1 | TRBV5-1 | TGCGCCAGCAGTAGCGGGAGGGCCCTGTGGAATGAGCAGTTCTTC | CASSSGRALWNEQFF
- | - | TRBJ1-2 | TRBV30 | TGTGCCTGGAAGGACAGTTCTAACTATGGCTACACCTTC | CAWKDSSNYGYTF
TRBD1 | - | TRBJ1-5 | TRBV19 | TGTGCCACCTCCAGCGGGACAGGGTACCGAAAGCCCCAGCATTTT | CATSSGTGYRKPQHF
- | - | TRBJ1-1 | TRBV19 | TGTGCCAGTATTAACCCACGGTACACTGAAGCTTTCTTT | CASINPRYTEAFF
TRBD2 | few | TRBJ2-1 | TRBV29-1 | TGCAGCGCCTATCGGGAGGGCAATGAGCAGTTCTTC | CSAYREGNEQFF
- | - | TRBJ1-1 | TRBV7-8 | TGTGCCAGCAGCTTAGAATTATCCTCCGAGACTTTCTTT | CASSLELSSETFF
- | - | TRBJ1-5 | TRBV21-1 | TGTGCCAGCAGCAAAGCTCCCGACAGCTCCAATCAGCCCCAGCATTTT | CASSKAPDSSNQPQHF
- | - | TRBJ1-5 | TRBV18 | TGTGCCAGCTCACCCACAGGGTACCCAAATCAGCCCCAGCATTTT | CASSPTGYPNQPQHF
TRBD2 | - | TRBJ2-5 | TRBV18 | TGTGCCAGCTCACGAGCGGGAGGCCCCCAAGAGACCCAGTACTTC | CASSRAGGPQETQYF
- | - | TRBJ1-5 | TRBV3-1/TRBV3-2 | TGTGCCAGCAGCCAAGTAGGAGGTCAGCCCCAGCATTTT | CASSQVGGQPQHF
- | - | TRBJ1-1 | TRBV28 | TGTGCCAGCACCACCCCGGGGCGGGGGATGATGAACACTGAAGCTTTCTTT | CASTTPGRGMMNTEAFF
- | - | TRBJ2-7 | TRBV5-4 | TGTGCCAGCAGCTTGGGCACCAATACACCCCACGAGCAGTACTTC | CASSLGTNTPHEQYF
TRBD1 | - | TRBJ1-2 | TRBV29-1 | TGCAGCGTTGACGGGGACAGCTATGGCTACACCTTC | CSVDGDSYGYTF
- | - | TRBJ1-1 | TRBV25-1 | TGTGCCAGCAGTGTTACAGGGTCGGGCACTGAAGCTTTCTTT | CASSVTGSGTEAFF
TRBD1 | - | TRBJ2-7 | TRBV27 | TGTGCCAGCATTCCGGGACAGGGCCTCTACGAGCAGTACTTC | CASIPGQGLYEQYF
TRBD2 | - | TRBJ2-1 | TRBV6-2/TRBV6-3 | TGTGCCAGCAGTTTGCCGCCGGCTAGCGGCATGTTTACTTACAATGAGCAGTTCTTC | CASSLPPASGMFTYNEQFF
TRBD1 | - | TRBJ1-1 | TRBV29-1 | TGCAGCGTTGCGGGACAGTATAACCTTGAAGCTTTCTTT | CSVAGQYNLEAFF
- | - | TRBJ1-3 | TRBV5-1 | TGCGCCAGCAGCGGCGGGTCCCCTAACTCTGGAAACACCATATATTTT | CASSGGSPNSGNTIYF
- | - | TRBJ1-2 | TRBV5-1 | TGCGCCAGCAGCTTGGAAGGGGCGCTTGGCTACACCTTC | CASSLEGALGYTF
TRBD1 | - | TRBJ1-2 | TRBV7-2 | TGTGCCAGCAGCTTAGAGACAGGGGGACATGGCTACACCTTC | CASSLETGGHGYTF
- | - | TRBJ1-2 | TRBV2 | TGTGCCAGCAGTCGGACCGGGAGCGGTGGCTACACCTTC | CASSRTGSGGYTF
TRBD2 | - | TRBJ2-7 | TRBV27 | TGTGCCAGCAAGCCCGGGACTAGCAGACCCTACGAGCAGTACTTC | CASKPGTSRPYEQYF
TRBD1 | once | TRBJ2-7 | TRBV10-2 | TGCGCCAGCAGTGGGACAGGGCGCGAGCAGTACTTC | CASSGTGREQYF